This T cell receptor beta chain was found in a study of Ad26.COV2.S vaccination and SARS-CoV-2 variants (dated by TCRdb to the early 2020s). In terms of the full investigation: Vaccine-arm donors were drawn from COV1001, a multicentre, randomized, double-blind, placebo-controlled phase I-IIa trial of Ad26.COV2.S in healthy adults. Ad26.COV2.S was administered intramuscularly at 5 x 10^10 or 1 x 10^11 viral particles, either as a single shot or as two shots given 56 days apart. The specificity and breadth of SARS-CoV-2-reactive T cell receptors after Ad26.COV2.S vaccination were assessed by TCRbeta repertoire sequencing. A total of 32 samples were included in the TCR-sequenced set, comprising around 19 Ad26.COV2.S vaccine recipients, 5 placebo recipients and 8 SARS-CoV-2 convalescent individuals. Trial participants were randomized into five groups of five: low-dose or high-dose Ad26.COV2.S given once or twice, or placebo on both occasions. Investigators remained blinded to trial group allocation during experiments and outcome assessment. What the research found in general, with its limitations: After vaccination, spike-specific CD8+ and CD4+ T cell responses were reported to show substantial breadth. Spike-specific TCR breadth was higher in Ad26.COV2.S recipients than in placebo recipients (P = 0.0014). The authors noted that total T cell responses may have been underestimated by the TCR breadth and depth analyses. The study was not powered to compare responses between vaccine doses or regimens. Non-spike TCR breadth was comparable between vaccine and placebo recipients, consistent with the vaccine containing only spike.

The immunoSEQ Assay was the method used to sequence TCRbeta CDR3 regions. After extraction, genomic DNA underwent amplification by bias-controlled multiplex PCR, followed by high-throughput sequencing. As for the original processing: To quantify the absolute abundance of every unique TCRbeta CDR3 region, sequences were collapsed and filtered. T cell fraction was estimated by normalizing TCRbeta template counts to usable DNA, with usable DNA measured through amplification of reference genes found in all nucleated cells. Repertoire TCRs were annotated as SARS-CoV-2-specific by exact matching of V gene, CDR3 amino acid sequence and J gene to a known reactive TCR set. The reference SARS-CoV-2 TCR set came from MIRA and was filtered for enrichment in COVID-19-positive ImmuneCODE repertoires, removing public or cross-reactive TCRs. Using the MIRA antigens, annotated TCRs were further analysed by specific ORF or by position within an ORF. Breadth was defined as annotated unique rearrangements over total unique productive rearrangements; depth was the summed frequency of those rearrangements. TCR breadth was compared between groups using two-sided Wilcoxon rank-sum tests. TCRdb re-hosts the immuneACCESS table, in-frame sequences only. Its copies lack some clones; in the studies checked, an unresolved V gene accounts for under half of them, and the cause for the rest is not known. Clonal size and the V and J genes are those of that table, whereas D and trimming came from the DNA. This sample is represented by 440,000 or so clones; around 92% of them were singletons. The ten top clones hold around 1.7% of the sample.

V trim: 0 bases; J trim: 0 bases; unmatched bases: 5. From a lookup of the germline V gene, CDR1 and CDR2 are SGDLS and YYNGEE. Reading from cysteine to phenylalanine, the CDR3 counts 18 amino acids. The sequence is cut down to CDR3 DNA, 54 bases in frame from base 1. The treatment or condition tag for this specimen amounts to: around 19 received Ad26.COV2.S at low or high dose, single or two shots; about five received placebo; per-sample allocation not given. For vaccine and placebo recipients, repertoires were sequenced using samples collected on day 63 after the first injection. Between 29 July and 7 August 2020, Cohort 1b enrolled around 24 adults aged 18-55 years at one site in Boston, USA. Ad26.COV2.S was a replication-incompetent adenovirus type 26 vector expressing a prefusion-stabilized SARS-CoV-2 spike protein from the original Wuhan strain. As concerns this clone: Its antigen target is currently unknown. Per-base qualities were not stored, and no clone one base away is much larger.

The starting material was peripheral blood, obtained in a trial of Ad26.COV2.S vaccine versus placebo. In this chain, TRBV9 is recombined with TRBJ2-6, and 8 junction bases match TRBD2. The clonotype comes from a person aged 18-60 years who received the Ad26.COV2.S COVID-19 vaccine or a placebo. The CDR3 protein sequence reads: CASSVDMRGASGANVLTF. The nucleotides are TGTGCCAGCAGCGTAGACATGCGGGGGGCCTCTGGGGCCAACGTCCTGACTTTC. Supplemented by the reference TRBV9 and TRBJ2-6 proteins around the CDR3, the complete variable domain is DSGVTQTPKHLITATGQRVTLRCSPRSGDLSVYWYQQSLDQGLQFLIQYYNGEERAKGNILERFSAQQFPDLHSELNLSSLELGDSALYFCASSVDMRGASGANVLTFGAGSRLTVL.